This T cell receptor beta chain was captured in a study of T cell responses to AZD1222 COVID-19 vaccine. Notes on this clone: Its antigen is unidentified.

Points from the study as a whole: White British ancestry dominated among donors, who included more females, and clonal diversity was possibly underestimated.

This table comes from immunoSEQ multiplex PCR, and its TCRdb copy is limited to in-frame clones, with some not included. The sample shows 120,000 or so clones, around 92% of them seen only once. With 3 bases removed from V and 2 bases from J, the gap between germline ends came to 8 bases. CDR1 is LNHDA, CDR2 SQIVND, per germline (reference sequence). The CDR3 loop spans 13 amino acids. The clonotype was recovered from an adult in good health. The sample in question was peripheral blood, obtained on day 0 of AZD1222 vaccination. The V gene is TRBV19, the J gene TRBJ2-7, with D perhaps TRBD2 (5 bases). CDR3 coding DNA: TGTGCCAGTAGTATGAGGGAAACCTACGAGCAGTACTTC. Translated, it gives CASSMRETYEQYF.